These 14 T cell receptor beta chains share one sample of origin, sequenced in a study of vaccination and CD4 T cells after COVID-19. MiXCR, applied by TCRdb to the PCR reads, yields one record per CDR3 protein. The sample shows tens of thousands of distinct CDR3 sequences, roughly three fifths of them seen only once. This specimen consisted of CD4+ T cells from blood, obtained before SARS-CoV-2 vaccination. All receptors derive from a human donor who had recovered from COVID-19.

The chain recombines TRBV20-1 with TRBJ2-7; 10 bases map to TRBD2. V lost 1 base to trimming and J lost 2 bases; unmatched junction nucleotides: 8. Looked up from germline, CDR1 is DFQATT and CDR2 is SNEGSKA (reference sequence). The length of the CDR3 is 16 residues. The CDR3: CSARGDLAGGAYEQYF. CDR3 nucleotides: TGCAGTGCTAGAGGCGACTTAGCGGGAGGTGCCTACGAGCAGTACTTC.

This clonotype has more than one count but fewer than ten. The chain joins TRBV2 to TRBJ2-7; 7 bases are shared with TRBD2. With 6 bases clipped from V and 2 bases from J, the junction kept 1 base outside the gene matches. This CDR3 region has 12 residues. From germline, CDR1 is SNHLY and CDR2 FYNNEI. CDR3 loop: CASRGGTYEQYF. CDR3 nucleotides: TGTGCCAGCAGGGGGGGGACCTACGAGCAGTACTTC.

In nucleotides, the CDR3 is TGCAGTGCTAGAGATCGCGGGAGACGCTACGAGCAGTACTTC. Residues: CSARDRGRRYEQYF. The genes are TRBV20-1 and TRBJ2-7; 7 bases align to TRBD2. This CDR3 is 14 amino acids long. V gave up 0 bases and J gave up 3 bases; unmatched junction bases: 5. Germline assignment: CDR1 DFQATT and CDR2 SNEGSKA (reference sequence).

This chain uses TRBV7-9 with TRBJ2-3, with D unclear. In germline, CDR1 is SEHNR, CDR2 FQNEAQ (reference sequence). V dropped 3 bases and J dropped 2 bases, with 6 bases sitting between them. CDR3 length equals 13 residues. The CDR3 DNA reads as TGTGCCAGCAGCTTCTTGATCACAGATACGCAGTATTTT. Protein sequence: CASSFLITDTQYF.

The CDR3 protein is CASSDRTYNEQFF. CDR3 nucleotide sequence: TGTGCCAGCAGTGATCGCACCTACAATGAGCAGTTCTTC. V gene TRBV6-1 combines with J gene TRBJ2-1; D is unclear. The germline V gene encodes CDR1 MNHNS and CDR2 SASEGT. The CDR3 sequence is 13 residues long. Trimming removed 3 bases from V and 2 bases from J, with 5 bases in between.

V and J are TRBV2 and TRBJ1-3; no clear D. This CDR3 has 14 amino acids. Trimming removed 2 bases at V and 0 bases at J, with 5 bases between. Per germline, CDR1 SNHLY and CDR2 FYNNEI. CDR3 loop: CASSESSSGNTIYF. CDR3 DNA sequence: TGTGCCAGCAGTGAAAGTAGCTCTGGAAACACCATATATTTT.

In this sample, this clonotype turned up a few times. J is TRBJ1-1 and V is TRBV6-4; 7 nucleotides agree with TRBD1. The CDR3 has 15 residues. Trimming took 6 bases from V and 5 from J; bases not matched to a gene: 12. Germline V CDR1 and CDR2: MRHNA, SNTAGT. The CDR3 DNA follows: TGTGCCAGCAGCGCCCCCGTACCCAGGGGGACTGAAGCTTTCTTT. The encoded protein is CASSAPVPRGTEAFF.

In this sample, this clonotype turned up a few times. This rearrangement joins TRBV7-2 to TRBJ2-1; 8 nucleotides match TRBD2. CDR1 and CDR2 (germline): SGHTA, FQGNSA. This CDR3 is 15 amino acids long. The V segment lost 4 bases and the J segment 7 bases; nucleotides outside the gene matches: 9. Here the CDR3 reads CASSSRRGRLNEQFF. The DNA for the CDR3 is TGTGCCAGCAGCTCACGCCGCGGGAGGTTAAATGAGCAGTTCTTC.

This clonotype was counted a few times. The chain combines TRBV20-1 with TRBJ2-1, with D perhaps TRBD1 (6 bases). The CDR3 runs 14 residues. Looked up from germline, CDR1 is DFQATT and CDR2 is SNEGSKA (reference sequence). V lost 2 bases and J 1 base, leaving 9 bases between the germline ends. This chain's CDR3 is CSARTTGSYNEQFF. DNA for the CDR3: TGCAGTGCTAGAACTACAGGGTCCTACAATGAGCAGTTCTTC.

V is TRBV6-1 and J is TRBJ2-3, with D perhaps TRBD2 (6 bases). Germline V gene data show CDR1 as MNHNS and CDR2 as SASEGT. Trimming removed 2 bases from V and 14 bases from J, with 17 bases in between. CDR3 length: 13 amino acids. CDR3: CASSELGGGFTYF. The CDR3, as DNA: TGTGCCAGCAGTGAACTCGGCGGAGGGTTTACGTATTTT.

The V and J genes are TRBV6-1 and TRBJ1-2; D is uncertain. With 7 bases removed from V and 4 bases from J, the gap between germline ends came to 13 bases. This CDR3 region has 13 residues. From germline, CDR1 is MNHNS and CDR2 SASEGT. Here the CDR3 reads CASTLRRIYGYTF. The CDR3, as DNA: TGTGCCAGCACCTTACGACGGATCTATGGCTACACCTTC.

The chain employs TRBV4-2 and TRBJ1-6; D unclear. V was pared by 1 base and J by 10 bases, with 14 bases between. Germline CDR1 LGHNA, CDR2 YNFKEQ. The CDR3 runs to 15 residues. CDR3 sequence: CASSQGSLLDSPLHF. The CDR3, as DNA: TGTGCCAGCAGCCAAGGGAGTTTATTGGACTCACCCCTCCACTTT.

V usage is TRBV5-1 and J usage is TRBJ2-5; possibly TRBD1 for D (5 bases). V was trimmed by 4 bases and J by 3 bases, leaving 16 bases between them. Germline CDR1 is SGHRS and CDR2 is YFSETQ. This CDR3 comprises 15 residues. This CDR3 reads CASSPAGFTEETQYF. The CDR3 DNA is TGCGCCAGCAGCCCAGCAGGGTTTACAGAAGAGACCCAGTACTTC.

The rearrangement joins TRBV28 to TRBJ2-1; 7 bases line up with TRBD2. The CDR3 runs 15 residues. V trimming: 7 bases; J trimming: 0 bases; junction bases outside the gene matches: 6. In germline, CDR1 is MDHEN, CDR2 SYDVKM. CDR3 loop: CASNRPGGSYNEQFF. The CDR3 DNA reads as TGTGCCAGCAATCGTCCGGGAGGCTCCTACAATGAGCAGTTCTTC.